Listed below are T cell receptor beta chains from one sample, sequenced in a study of blood T cell repertoires in COVID-19. Clones were read by immunoSEQ multiplex PCR, and TCRdb kept only the in-frame ones, dropping some. Among about 150,000 clones listed, 87% were seen once. Sequences were obtained from peripheral blood. The receptors were gathered from a man in his fifties who had recovered from COVID-19. CDR3s include the opening cysteine and the closing phenylalanine or tryptophan. D genes are given only for firm matches. The listing skips clone size in some rows; elsewhere it reads once, few, many or a size class.

V,size,J,D,DNA,CDR3
TRBV2,.,TRBJ1-2,TRBD1,TGTGCCAGCAGTCGGGACAGGGGGGGTATGGACTATGGCTACACCTTC,CASSRDRGGMDYGYTF
TRBV28,once,TRBJ2-5,.,TGTGCCAGCAGTTTGGAGGGGATAGAAGAGACCCAGTACTTC,CASSLEGIEETQYF
TRBV7-9,.,TRBJ2-7,.,TGTGCCAGCAGCTTACCAGACAGGTACGAGCAGTACTTC,CASSLPDRYEQYF
TRBV4-3,.,TRBJ1-2,.,TGCGCCAGCAGCCAAGATTTAGGGGTACCGTATGGCTACACCTTC,CASSQDLGVPYGYTF
TRBV10-3,.,TRBJ2-3,.,TGTGCCATCAGTGAGTCGAATCTGGGGCGCACAGATACGCAGTATTTT,CAISESNLGRTDTQYF
TRBV29-1,.,TRBJ1-2,TRBD1,TGCAGCGTGGGACAGGGCTTGGGTGGCTACACCTTC,CSVGQGLGGYTF
TRBV9,.,TRBJ2-1,.,TGTGCCAGCAGCCCCCTACAGGAAAATGAGCAGTTCTTC,CASSPLQENEQFF
TRBV5-1,.,TRBJ2-7,TRBD2,TGCGCCAGCAGCTTGGGGGCGTCTAGCGGGGACAACGAGCAGTACTTC,CASSLGASSGDNEQYF
TRBV19,.,TRBJ1-1,.,TGTGCCAGTAGTATGGAGCGGATCAAGAACACTGAAGCTTTCTTT,CASSMERIKNTEAFF
TRBV6-5,.,TRBJ2-7,TRBD2,TGTGCCAGCATGGGAATAGCGGGGTCTGTGTACGAGCAGTACTTC,CASMGIAGSVYEQYF
TRBV7-2,.,TRBJ2-5,.,TGTGCCAGCAGCTTAGCCCAGGGGCTCAAGAAAACCCAGTACTTC,CASSLAQGLKKTQYF
TRBV12-3/TRBV12-4,.,TRBJ2-7,.,TGTGCCAGCAGCCTCGGGTCCCACGAGCAGTACTTC,CASSLGSHEQYF
TRBV9,once,TRBJ2-3,TRBD2,TGTGCCAGCAGCGTAGGAAATAGCGGGGGGGTTACTAGCACAGATACGCAGTATTTT,CASSVGNSGGVTSTDTQYF